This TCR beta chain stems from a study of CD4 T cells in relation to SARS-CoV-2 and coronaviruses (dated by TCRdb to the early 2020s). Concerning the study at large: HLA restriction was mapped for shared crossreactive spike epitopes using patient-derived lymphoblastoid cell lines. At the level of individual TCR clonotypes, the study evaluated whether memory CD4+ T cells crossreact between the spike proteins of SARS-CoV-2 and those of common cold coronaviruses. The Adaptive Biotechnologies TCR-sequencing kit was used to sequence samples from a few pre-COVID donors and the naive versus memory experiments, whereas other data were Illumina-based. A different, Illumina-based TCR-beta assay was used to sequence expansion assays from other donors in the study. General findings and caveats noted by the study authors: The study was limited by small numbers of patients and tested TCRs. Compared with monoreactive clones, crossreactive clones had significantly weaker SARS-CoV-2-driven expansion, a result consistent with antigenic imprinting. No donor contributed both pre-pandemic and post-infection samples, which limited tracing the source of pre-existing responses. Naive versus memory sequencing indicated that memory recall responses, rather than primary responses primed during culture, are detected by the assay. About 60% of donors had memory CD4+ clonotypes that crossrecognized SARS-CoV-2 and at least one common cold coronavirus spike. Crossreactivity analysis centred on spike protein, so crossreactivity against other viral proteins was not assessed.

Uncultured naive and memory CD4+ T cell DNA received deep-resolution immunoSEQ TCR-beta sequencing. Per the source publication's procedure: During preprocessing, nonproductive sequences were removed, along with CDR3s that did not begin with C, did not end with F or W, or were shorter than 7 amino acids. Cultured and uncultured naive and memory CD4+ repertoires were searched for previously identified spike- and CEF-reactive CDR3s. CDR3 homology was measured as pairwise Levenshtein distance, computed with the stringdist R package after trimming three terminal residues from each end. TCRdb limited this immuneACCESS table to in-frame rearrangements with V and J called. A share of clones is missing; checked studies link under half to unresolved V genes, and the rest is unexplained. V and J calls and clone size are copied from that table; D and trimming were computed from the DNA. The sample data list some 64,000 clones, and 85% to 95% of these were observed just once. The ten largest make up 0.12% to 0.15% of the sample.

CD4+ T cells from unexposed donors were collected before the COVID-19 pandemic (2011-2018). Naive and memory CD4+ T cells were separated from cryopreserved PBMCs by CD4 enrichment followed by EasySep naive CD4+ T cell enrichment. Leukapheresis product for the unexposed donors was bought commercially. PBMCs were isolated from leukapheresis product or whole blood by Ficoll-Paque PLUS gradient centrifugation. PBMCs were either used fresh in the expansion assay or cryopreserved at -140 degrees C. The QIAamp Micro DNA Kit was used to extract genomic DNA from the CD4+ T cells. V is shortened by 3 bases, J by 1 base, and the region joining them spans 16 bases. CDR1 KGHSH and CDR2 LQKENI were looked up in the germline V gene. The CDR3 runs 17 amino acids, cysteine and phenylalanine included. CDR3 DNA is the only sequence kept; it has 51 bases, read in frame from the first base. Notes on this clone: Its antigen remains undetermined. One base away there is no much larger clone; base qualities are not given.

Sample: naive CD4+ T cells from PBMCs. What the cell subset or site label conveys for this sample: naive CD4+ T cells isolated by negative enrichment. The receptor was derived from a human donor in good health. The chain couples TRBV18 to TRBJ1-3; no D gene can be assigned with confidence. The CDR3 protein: CASSPYRGDGSGNTIYF. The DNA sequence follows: TGTGCCAGCTCACCGTATCGGGGAGATGGGTCTGGAAACACCATATATTTT. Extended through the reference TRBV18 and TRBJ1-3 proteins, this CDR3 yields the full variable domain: NAGVMQNPRHLVRRRGQEARLRCSPMKGHSHVYWYRQLPEEGLKFMVYLQKENIIDESGMPKERFSAEFPKEGPSILRIQQVVRGDSAAYFCASSPYRGDGSGNTIYFGEGSWLTVV.